Ten or more counts support the clone carrying this TCR beta chain. Its cognate antigen is unknown. The length of the CDR3 is 13 residues. Trimming at V came to 4 bases and at J to 7 bases, leaving 6 bases not matched to a gene. Per germline, CDR1 SGHRS and CDR2 YFSETQ. This specimen comes from a study of T cells after posttransplantation cyclophosphamide. Regarding the study as a whole: Tissue-infiltrating T cells from skin or gut overlapped little with blood T cells.

Assay: immunoSEQ multiplex PCR; the TCRdb copy retains only in-frame clones and omits some. The profile covers about 24,000 clones, none occurring a single time. V is TRBV5-1 and J is TRBJ1-2, with 8 bases fitting TRBD1. This TCR was recovered from a woman aged 45-65 years in good health, CMV-negative, and a related stem cell transplant donor. Material for sequencing was PBMCs. In DNA, the CDR3 is TGCGCCAGCAGCCCGGACAGGGAGAGTGGCTACACCTTC. It codes for CASSPDRESGYTF.